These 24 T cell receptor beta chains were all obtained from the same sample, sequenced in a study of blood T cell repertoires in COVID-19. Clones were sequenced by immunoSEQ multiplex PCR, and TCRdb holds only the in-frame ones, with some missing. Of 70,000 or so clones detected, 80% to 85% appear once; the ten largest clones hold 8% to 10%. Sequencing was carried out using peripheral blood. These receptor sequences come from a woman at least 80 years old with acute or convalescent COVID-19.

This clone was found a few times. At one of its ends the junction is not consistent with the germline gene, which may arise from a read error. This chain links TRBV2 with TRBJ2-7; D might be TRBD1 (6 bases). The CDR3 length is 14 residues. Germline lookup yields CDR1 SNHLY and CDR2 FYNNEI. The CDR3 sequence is CASKDRPNPGSHSF. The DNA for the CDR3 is TGTGCCAGCAAAGACAGGCCCAACCCGGGCAGTCATTCTTTC. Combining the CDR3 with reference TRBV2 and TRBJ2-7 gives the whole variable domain EPEVTQTPSHQVTQMGQEVILRCVPISNHLYFYWYRQILGQKVEFLVSFYNNEISEKSEIFDDQFSVERPDGSNFTLKIRSTKLEDSAMYFCASKDRPNPGSHSFGPGTRLTVT.

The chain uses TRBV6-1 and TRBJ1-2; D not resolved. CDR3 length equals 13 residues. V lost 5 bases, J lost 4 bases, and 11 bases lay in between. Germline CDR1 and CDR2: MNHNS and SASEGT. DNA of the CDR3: TGTGCCAGCAGTCCCCGGGATTTCTATGGCTACACCTTC. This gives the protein CASSPRDFYGYTF.

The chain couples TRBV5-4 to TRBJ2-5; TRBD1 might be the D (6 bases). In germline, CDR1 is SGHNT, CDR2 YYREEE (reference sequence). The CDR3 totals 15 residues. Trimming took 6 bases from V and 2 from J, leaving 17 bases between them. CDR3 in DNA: TGTGCCAGCATCCCGATGGGGGCAAGGCAAGAGACCCAGTACTTC. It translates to CASIPMGARQETQYF. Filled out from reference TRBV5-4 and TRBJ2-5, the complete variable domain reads ETGVTQSPTHLIKTRGQQVTLRCSSQSGHNTVSWYQQALGQGPQFIFQYYREEENGRGNFPPRFSGLQFPNYSSELNVNALELDDSALYLCASIPMGARQETQYFGPGTRLLVL.

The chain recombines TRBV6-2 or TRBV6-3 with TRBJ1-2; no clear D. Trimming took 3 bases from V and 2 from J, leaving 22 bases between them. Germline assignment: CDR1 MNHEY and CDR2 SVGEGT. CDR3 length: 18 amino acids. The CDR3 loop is CASSYYRFRDWVNYGYTF. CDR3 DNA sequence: TGTGCCAGCAGTTATTATAGGTTCCGTGACTGGGTGAACTATGGCTACACCTTC.

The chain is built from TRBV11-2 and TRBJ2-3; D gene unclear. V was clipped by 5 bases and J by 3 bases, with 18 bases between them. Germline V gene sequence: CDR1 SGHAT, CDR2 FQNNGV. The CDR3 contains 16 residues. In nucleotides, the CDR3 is TGTGCCAGCAGCCTCACCCGATCAAAAACAACAGATACGCAGTATTTT. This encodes CASSLTRSKTTDTQYF.

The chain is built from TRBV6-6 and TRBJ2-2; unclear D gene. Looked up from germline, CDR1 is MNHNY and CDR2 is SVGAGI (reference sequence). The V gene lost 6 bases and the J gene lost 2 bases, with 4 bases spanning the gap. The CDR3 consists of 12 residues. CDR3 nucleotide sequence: TGTGCCAGCAGGAGAAACACCGGGGAGCTGTTTTTT. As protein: CASRRNTGELFF.

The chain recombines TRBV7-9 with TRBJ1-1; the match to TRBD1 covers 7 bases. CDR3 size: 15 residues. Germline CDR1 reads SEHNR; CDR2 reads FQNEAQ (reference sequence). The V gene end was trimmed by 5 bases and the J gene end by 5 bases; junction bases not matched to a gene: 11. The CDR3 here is CASSRWRDRETEAFF. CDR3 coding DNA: TGTGCCAGCAGCCGTTGGCGGGACAGAGAGACTGAAGCTTTCTTT.

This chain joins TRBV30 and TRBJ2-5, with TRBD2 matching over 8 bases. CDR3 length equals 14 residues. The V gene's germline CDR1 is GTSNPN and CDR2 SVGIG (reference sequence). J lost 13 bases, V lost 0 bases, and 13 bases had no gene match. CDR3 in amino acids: CAWSVGLAGSFWYF. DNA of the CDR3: TGTGCCTGGAGTGTTGGGTTAGCGGGGTCCTTCTGGTACTTC.

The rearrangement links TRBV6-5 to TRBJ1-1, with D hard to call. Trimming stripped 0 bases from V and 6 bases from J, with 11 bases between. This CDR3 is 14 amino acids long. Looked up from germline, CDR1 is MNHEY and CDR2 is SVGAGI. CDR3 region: CASSYSGGHPEAFF. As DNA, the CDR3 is TGTGCCAGCAGTTACTCTGGCGGCCATCCTGAAGCTTTCTTT.

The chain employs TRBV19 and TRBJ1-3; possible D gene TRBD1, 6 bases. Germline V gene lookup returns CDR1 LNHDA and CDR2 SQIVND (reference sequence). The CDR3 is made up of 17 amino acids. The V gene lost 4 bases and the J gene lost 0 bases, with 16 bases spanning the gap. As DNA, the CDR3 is TGTGCCAGTAGTACGACCGGGACAAGGTCCTCTGGAAACACCATATATTTT. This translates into CASSTTGTRSSGNTIYF.

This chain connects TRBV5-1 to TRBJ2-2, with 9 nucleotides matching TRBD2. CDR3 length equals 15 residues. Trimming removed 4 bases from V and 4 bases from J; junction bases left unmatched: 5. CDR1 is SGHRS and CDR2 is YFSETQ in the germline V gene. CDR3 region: CASSPGLAGTGELFF. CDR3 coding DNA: TGCGCCAGCAGCCCGGGACTAGCTGGCACCGGGGAGCTGTTTTTT. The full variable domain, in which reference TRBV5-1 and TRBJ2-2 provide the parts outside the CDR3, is KAGVTQTPRYLIKTRGQQVTLSCSPISGHRSVSWYQQTPGQGLQFLFEYFSETQRNKGNFPGRFSGRQFSNSRSEMNVSTLELGDSALYLCASSPGLAGTGELFFGEGSRLTVL.

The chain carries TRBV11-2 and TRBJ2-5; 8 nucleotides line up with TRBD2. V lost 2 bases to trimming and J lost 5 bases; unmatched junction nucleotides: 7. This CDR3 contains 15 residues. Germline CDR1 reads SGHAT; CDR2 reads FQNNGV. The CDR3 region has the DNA TGTGCCAGCAGCTTACTCGGGGGGGCTCCGGAGACCCAGTACTTC. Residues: CASSLLGGAPETQYF.

The CDR3 coding sequence is TGTGCCAGCAGCTTGGGTAGCGGGGGGGTTCTGGGTGAGCAGTTCTTC. It is translated as CASSLGSGGVLGEQFF. The chain joins TRBV5-6 to TRBJ2-1; 11 bases are shared with TRBD2. V lost 0 bases and J lost 9; bases outside the gene matches: 8. The CDR3 is 16 residues long. CDR1 and CDR2 (germline): SGHDT, YYEEEE.

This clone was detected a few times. As DNA, the CDR3 is TGTGCCAGCAGCAGGGACAGGGGGTCTGATGGCTACACCTTC. Translation gives CASSRDRGSDGYTF. This chain uses TRBV6-5 with TRBJ1-2; the match to TRBD1 covers 11 bases. The CDR3 is 14 residues long. The junction had 6 bases not matched to a gene; V was cut back by 6 bases and J by 6 bases. Germline CDR1 reads MNHEY; CDR2 reads SVGAGI.

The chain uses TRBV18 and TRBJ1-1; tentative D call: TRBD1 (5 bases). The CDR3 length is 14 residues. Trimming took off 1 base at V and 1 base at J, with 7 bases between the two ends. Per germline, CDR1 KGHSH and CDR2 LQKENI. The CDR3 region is CASSPRQTNTEAFF. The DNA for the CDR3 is TGTGCCAGCTCACCACGACAGACGAACACTGAAGCTTTCTTT.

This CDR3 reads CASSYDGNTDTQYF. The CDR3, as DNA: TGTGCCAGCAGTTACGACGGGAACACAGATACGCAGTATTTT. The rearrangement links TRBV6-5 to TRBJ2-3; tentatively, D is TRBD2 (5 bases). The V and J ends lost 2 bases and 2 bases respectively, with 8 bases between them. CDR3 length equals 14 residues. Looked up from germline, CDR1 is MNHEY and CDR2 is SVGAGI.

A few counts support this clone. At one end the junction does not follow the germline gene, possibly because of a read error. CDR3: CASSLMTGNSEAFF. In DNA, the CDR3 is TGTGCCAGCAGCCTAATGACAGGGAACAGTGAAGCTTTCTTT. The chain uses TRBV11-2 and TRBJ1-1; the match to TRBD1 covers 7 bases. Germline V lookup: CDR1 SGHAT, CDR2 FQNNGV. The CDR3 is 14 amino acids.

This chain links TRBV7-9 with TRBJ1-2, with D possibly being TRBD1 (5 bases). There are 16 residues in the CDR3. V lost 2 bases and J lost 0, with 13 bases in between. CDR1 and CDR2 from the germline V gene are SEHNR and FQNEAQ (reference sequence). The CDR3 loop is CASSLPLTEANYGYTF. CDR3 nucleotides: TGTGCCAGCAGCTTACCCCTGACAGAAGCTAACTATGGCTACACCTTC.

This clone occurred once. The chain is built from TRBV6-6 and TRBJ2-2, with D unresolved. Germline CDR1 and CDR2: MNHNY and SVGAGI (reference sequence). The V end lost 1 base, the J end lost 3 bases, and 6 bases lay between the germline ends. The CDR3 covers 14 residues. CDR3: CASSYYKDTGELFF. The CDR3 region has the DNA TGTGCCAGCAGTTACTACAAAGACACCGGGGAGCTGTTTTTT.

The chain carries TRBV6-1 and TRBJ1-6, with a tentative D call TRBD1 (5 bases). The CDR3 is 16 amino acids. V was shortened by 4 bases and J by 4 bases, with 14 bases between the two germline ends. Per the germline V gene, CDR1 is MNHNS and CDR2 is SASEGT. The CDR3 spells CASSGQGAAYNSPLHF. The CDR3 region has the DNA TGTGCCAGCAGTGGCCAGGGCGCCGCTTATAATTCACCCCTCCACTTT.

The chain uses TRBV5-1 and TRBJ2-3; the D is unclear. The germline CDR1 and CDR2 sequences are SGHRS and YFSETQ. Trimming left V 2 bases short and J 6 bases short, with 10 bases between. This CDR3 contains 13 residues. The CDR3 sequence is CASSLPSEDTQYF. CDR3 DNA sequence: TGCGCCAGCAGCTTACCCTCCGAGGATACGCAGTATTTT.

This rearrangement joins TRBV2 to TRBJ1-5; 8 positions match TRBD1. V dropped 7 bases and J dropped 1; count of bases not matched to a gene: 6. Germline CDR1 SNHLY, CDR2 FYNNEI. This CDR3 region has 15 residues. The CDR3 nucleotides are TGTGCCAGCACCTATAGGACAGGGAGCAATCAGCCCCAGCATTTT. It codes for CASTYRTGSNQPQHF.

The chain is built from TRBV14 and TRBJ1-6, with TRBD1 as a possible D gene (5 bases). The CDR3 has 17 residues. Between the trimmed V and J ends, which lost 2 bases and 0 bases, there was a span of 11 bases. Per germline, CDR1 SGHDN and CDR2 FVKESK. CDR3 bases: TGTGCCAGCAGCCAAATGACAGCCCCCTCCTATAATTCACCCCTCCACTTT. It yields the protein CASSQMTAPSYNSPLHF. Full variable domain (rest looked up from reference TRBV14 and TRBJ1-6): EAGVTQFPSHSVIEKGQTVTLRCDPISGHDNLYWYRRVMGKEIKFLLHFVKESKQDESGMPNNRFLAERTGGTYSTLKVQPAELEDSGVYFCASSQMTAPSYNSPLHFGNGTRLTVT.

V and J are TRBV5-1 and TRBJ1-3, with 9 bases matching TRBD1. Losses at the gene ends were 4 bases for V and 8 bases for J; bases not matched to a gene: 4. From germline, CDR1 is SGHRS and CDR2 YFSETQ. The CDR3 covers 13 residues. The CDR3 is CASSRTGEDTIYF. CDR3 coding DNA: TGCGCCAGCAGCCGGACAGGGGAAGACACCATATATTTT.